These 2 T cell receptor beta chains share one sample of origin, sequenced in a study of T cell responses to AZD1222 COVID-19 vaccine (dated by TCRdb to the early 2020s). The time point label, as the study defines it: baseline before first vaccination. The library was built by means of the immunoSEQ multiplex PCR assay. Not all clones reach the TCRdb copy of this immuneACCESS table, which keeps in-frame sequences only. Checked studies attribute under half of the gap to unresolved V genes and leave the rest unexplained. This sample lists under 300,000 clones; 80% to 95% were detected once. The top ten hold about 0.5% of the sample. The starting material was peripheral blood, obtained on day 0 of AZD1222 vaccination. Receptors originate from an adult in good health.

The chain employs TRBV5-1 and TRBJ1-5; 8 nucleotides match TRBD1. This CDR3 comprises 14 residues. Trimming cost V 4 bases and J 5 bases; bases outside gene matches: 5. Germline V lookup: CDR1 SGHRS, CDR2 YFSETQ. CDR3 DNA sequence: TGCGCCAGCAGCCTGACAGGGGATGATCAGCCCCAGCATTTT. Translating it yields CASSLTGDDQPQHF.

The chain recombines TRBV19 with TRBJ1-4; 8 bases fit TRBD1. Germline V CDR1 and CDR2: LNHDA, SQIVND (reference sequence). The CDR3 sequence is 18 residues long. V dropped 7 bases and J dropped 1; count of bases not matched to a gene: 14. CDR3 bases: TGTGCCAGTACCCCCAGGAGGACAGGGAGGGAAACTAATGAAAAACTGTTTTTT. This encodes CASTPRRTGRETNEKLFF.